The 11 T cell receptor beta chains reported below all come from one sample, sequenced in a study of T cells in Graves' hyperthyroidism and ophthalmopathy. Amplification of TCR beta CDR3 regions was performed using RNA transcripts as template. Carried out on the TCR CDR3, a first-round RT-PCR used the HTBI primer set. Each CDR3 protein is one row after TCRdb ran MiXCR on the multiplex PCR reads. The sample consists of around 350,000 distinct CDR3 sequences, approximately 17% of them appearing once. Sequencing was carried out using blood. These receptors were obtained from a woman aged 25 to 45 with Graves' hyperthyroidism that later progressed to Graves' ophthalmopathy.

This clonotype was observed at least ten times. The chain's CDR3 is CASSYPPSVPTYEQYF. As DNA, the CDR3 is TGTGCCAGCAGTTACCCGCCCTCGGTCCCGACCTACGAGCAGTACTTC. This rearrangement joins TRBV6-2 or TRBV6-3 to TRBJ2-7; D call uncertain. The CDR3 is 16 amino acids. CDR1 and CDR2 from the germline V gene are MNHEY and SVGEGT. V shed 2 bases and J shed 2 bases, with 16 bases lying between them.

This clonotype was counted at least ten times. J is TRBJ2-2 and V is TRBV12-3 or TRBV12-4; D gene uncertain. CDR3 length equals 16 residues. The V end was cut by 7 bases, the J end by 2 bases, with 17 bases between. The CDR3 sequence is CASTNPARINTGELFF. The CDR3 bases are TGTGCCAGCACCAACCCGGCAAGAATCAACACCGGGGAGCTGTTTTTT.

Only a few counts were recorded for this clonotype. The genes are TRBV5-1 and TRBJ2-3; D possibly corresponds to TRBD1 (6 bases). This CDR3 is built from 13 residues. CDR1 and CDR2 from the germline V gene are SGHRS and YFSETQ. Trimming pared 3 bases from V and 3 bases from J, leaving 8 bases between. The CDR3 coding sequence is TGCGCCAGCAGCTCAACAGGGACAGATACGCAGTATTTT. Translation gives CASSSTGTDTQYF.

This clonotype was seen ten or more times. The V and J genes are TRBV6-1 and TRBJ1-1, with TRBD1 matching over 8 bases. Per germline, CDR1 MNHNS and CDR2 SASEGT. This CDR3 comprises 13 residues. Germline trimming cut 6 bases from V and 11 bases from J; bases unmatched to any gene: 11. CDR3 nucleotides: TGTGCCAGCAGGGACGGGACAGGTTTTAGGGCTTTCTTT. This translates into CASRDGTGFRAFF.

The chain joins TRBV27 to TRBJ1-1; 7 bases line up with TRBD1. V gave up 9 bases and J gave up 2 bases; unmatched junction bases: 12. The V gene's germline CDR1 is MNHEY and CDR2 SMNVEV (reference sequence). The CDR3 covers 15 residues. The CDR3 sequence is CARTSDRETNTEAFF. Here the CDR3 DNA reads TGTGCCAGAACTTCCGACAGGGAGACAAACACTGAAGCTTTCTTT.

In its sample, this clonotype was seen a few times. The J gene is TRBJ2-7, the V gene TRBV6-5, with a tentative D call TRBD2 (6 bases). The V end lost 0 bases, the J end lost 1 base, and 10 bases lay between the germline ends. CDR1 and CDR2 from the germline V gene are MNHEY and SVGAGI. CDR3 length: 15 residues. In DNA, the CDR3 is TGTGCCAGCAGTTACTCGGGGCGGGGATCCTACGAGCAGTACTTC. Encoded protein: CASSYSGRGSYEQYF.

CDR3 in DNA: TGTGCCACCAGTGACAGGGTGAGAGGAAACACCATATATTTT. This sequence encodes CATSDRVRGNTIYF. The chain couples TRBV24-1 to TRBJ1-3; TRBD1 is a possible D gene (5 bases). This CDR3 has 14 residues. Trimming took off 4 bases at V and 4 bases at J, with 10 bases between the two ends. Germline CDR1 and CDR2: KGHDR and SFDVKD.

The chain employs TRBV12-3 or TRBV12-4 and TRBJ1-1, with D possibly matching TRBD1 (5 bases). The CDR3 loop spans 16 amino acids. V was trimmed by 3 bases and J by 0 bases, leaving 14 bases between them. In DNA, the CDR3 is TGTGCCAGCAGTTTCCCAGGGTATCGGATGAACACTGAAGCTTTCTTT. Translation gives CASSFPGYRMNTEAFF.

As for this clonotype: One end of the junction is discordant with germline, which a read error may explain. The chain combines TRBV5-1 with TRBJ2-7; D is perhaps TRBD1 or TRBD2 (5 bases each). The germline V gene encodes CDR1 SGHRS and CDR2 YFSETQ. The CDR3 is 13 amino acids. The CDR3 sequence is CASRELGNYEQYF. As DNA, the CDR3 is TGTGCCAGCAGGGAGTTGGGTAACTACGAGCAGTACTTC.

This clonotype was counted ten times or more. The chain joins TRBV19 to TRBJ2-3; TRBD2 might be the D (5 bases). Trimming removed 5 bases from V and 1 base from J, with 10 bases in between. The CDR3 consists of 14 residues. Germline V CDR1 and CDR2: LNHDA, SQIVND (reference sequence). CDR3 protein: CASSQLVRTDTQYF. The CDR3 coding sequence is TGTGCCAGTAGTCAACTAGTACGCACAGATACGCAGTATTTT.

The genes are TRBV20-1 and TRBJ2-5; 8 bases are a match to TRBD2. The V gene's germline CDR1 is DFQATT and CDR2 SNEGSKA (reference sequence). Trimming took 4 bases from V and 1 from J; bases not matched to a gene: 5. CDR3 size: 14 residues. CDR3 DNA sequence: TGCAGTGCTAAGACTACTAGCGGCCAAGAGACCCAGTACTTC. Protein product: CSAKTTSGQETQYF.